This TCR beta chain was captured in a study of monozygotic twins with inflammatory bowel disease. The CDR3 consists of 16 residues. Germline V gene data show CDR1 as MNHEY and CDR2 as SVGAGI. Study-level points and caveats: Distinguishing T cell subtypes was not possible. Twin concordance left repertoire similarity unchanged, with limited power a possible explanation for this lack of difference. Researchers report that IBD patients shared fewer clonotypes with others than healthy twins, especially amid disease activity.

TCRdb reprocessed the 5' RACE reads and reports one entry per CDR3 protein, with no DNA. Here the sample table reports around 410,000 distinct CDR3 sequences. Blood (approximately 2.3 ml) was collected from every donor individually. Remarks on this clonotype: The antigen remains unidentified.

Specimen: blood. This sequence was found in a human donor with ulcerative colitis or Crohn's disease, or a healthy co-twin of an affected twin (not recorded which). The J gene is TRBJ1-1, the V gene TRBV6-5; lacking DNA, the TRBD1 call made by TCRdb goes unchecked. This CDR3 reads CASSYSIPPGRAEAFF.